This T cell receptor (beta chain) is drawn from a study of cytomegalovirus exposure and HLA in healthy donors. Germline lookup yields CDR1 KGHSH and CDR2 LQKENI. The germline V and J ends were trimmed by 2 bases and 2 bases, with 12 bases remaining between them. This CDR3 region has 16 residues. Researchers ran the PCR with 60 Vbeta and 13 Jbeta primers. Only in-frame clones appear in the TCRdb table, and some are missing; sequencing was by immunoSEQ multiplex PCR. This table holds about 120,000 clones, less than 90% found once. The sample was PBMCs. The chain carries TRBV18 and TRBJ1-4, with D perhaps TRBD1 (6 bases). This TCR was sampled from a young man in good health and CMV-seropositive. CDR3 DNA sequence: TGTGCCAGCTCACCAGCAGGCCAGGGGACTAATGAAAAACTGTTTTTT. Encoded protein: CASSPAGQGTNEKLFF.